The clone carrying this T cell receptor beta chain was counted ten times or more. Its cognate antigen is unknown. CDR1 is LNHDA and CDR2 is SQIVND in the germline V gene (reference sequence). Trimming shortened V by 4 bases and J by 0 bases, and 16 bases separated the two germline ends. There are 17 residues in the CDR3. The data were obtained in a study of T cells in Graves' hyperthyroidism and ophthalmopathy. TCR beta CDR3 region amplification was performed from RNA transcripts. HTBI primers were employed in a first-round RT-PCR of the TCR CDR3. TCRdb recomputed calls from the multiplex PCR reads with MiXCR, one row per CDR3 protein. The sample has roughly 720,000 distinct CDR3 sequences; 17% are singletons. General study results and limits: Most thyroid clonotypes expanded above 0.001 were also detected in blood.

The rearrangement links TRBV19 to TRBJ1-3; D is undetermined. The sequenced sample consisted of blood. The sequence was collected from a man in his forties or fifties with Graves' hyperthyroidism. The CDR3 DNA reads as TGTGCCAGTAGTACCCGCCGAACCGAACGCTCTGGAAACACCATATATTTT. Protein product: CASSTRRTERSGNTIYF. The full variable domain, rest sourced from reference TRBV19 and TRBJ1-3, is DGGITQSPKYLFRKEGQNVTLSCEQNLNHDAMYWYRQDPGQGLRLIYYSQIVNDFQKGDIAEGYSVSREKKESFPLTVTSAQKNPTAFYLCASSTRRTERSGNTIYFGEGSWLTVV.